This TCR beta chain comes out of a study of shared clonotypes between healthy human individuals. Study background: Used for every donor were three CD4 naive, three CD4 memory, two CD8 naive and one CD8 memory plate. Study findings and constraints: Across several donors, naive CD4 shared around 5%, naive CD8 more than 3%, memory CD4 2% to 2.5%, memory CD8 0.4% to 0.5%.

Splitting the CD4+ cells yielded a CD45RA+ naive subset and a CD45RA-negative memory subset. The repertoire was sequenced with immunoSEQ multiplex PCR; TCRdb's copy has only in-frame clones and lacks some. The repertoire holds 2 million to 2.5 million clones, 90% to 97% seen once, with roughly 0.13% in the top ten. This clone was counted between two and nine times. Its matching antigen is unknown. Looked up from germline, CDR1 is MNHEY and CDR2 is SMNVEV (reference sequence). Trimming removed 1 base from V and 2 bases from J, with 12 bases in between. This CDR3 has 16 residues. Material for sequencing was naive CD4+ T cells sorted from blood. Subset of the sample: CD45RA+ positively selected. V usage is TRBV27 and J usage is TRBJ1-5; tentative D call: TRBD1 (6 bases). This receptor was obtained from a man younger than 35 in good health. The CDR3, as DNA: TGTGCCAGCAGTTTATTCGGGGGGCATGGCAATCAGCCCCAGCATTTT. Its protein product is CASSLFGGHGNQPQHF.